This entry describes one TCR beta chain. Repertoires were generated with immunoSEQ multiplex PCR, while TCRdb's copy carries only in-frame clones and drops some. The sample carries 250,000 to 350,000 clones, 88% recorded once. This entry is derived from a study of blood T cell repertoires in COVID-19. Study information: COVID-19 samples, acute and convalescent, were from the United States, Italy and Spain. From T cells, B-cell-depleted T cells, or PBMCs came the material, which was cDNA or gDNA.

The length of the CDR3 is 15 residues. The V gene's germline CDR1 is MNHNY and CDR2 SVGAGI (reference sequence). Between the trimmed V and J ends, which lost 0 bases and 5 bases, there was a span of 14 bases. Enrolled during active infection, Seattle patients were then followed longitudinally. This receptor was taken from a woman aged 25 to 39 with COVID-19, enrolled during active disease. Sample: peripheral blood. The V gene is TRBV6-6, the J gene TRBJ2-7, with D possibly being TRBD1 (5 bases). CDR3 bases: TGTGCCAGCAGTTACTCTGGAGACAGTGCCCACGAGCAGTACTTC. Translated: CASSYSGDSAHEQYF.